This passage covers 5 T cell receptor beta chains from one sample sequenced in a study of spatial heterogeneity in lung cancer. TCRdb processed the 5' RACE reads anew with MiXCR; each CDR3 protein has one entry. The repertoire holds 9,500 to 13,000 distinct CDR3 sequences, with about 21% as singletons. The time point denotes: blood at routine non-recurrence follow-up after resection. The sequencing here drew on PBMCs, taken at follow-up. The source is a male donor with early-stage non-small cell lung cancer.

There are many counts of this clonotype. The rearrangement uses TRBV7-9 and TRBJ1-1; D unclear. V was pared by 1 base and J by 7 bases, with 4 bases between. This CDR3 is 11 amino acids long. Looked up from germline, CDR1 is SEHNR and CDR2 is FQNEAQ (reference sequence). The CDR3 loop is CASSLGVEAFF. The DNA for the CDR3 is TGTGCCAGCAGCTTAGGGGTTGAAGCTTTCTTT.

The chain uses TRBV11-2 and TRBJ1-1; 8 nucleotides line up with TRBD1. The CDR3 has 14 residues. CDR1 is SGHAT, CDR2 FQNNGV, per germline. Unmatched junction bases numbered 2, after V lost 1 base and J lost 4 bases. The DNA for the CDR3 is TGTGCCAGCAGCTTAGGACAGGGGAGCACTGAAGCTTTCTTT. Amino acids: CASSLGQGSTEAFF.

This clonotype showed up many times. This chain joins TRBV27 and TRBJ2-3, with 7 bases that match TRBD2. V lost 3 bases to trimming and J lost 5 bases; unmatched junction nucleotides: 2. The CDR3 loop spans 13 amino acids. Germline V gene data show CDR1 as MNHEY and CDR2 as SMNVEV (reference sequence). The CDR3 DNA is TGTGCCAGCAGTTTCCTAGCGGAAGATACGCAGTATTTT. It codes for CASSFLAEDTQYF.

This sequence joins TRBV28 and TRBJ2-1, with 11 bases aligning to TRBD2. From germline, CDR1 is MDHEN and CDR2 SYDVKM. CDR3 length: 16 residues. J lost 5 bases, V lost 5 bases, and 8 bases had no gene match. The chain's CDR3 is CASSPTGTSGNNEQFF. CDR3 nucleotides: TGTGCCAGCAGTCCAACCGGGACTAGCGGCAACAATGAGCAGTTCTTC.

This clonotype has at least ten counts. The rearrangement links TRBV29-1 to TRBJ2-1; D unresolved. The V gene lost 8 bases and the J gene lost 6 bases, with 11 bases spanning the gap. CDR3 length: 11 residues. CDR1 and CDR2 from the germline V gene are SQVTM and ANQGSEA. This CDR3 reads CSITSSNEQFF. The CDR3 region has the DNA TGCAGCATAACCTCCAGCAATGAGCAGTTCTTC.